The entry below gives a single T cell receptor (beta chain) sequence along with its context. Its cognate antigen is unknown. The length of the CDR3 is 12 residues. The germline gives CDR1 SGHTA, CDR2 FQGNSA. Between the trimmed V and J ends, which lost 2 bases and 12 bases, there was a span of 11 bases. The data were obtained in a study of cytomegalovirus exposure and HLA in healthy donors. The study, taken as a whole, reports: Rare TCR sequences dominated, though some public TCRs recurred in many donors.

Data came from immunoSEQ multiplex PCR; TCRdb stores just in-frame clones and leaves some out. The sample lists about 250,000 clones, more than 85% occurring once. Donors were drawn from the approximately 120-subject validation cohort, separate from the approximately 620-subject first cohort. The genes are TRBV7-2 and TRBJ2-1; D call uncertain. Sequencing was done on a sample of PBMCs. This clonotype originated in a man in his late teens or twenties in good health and CMV-seropositive. The CDR3 coding sequence is TGTGCCAGCAGCTTAATAGGGTTAGGGCAGTTCTTC. It codes for CASSLIGLGQFF. The entire variable domain, with the rest obtained from reference TRBV7-2 and TRBJ2-1, is as follows: GAGVSQSPSNKVTEKGKDVELRCDPISGHTALYWYRQSLGQGLEFLIYFQGNSAPDKSGLPSDRFSAERTGGSVSTLTIQRTQQEDSAVYLCASSLIGLGQFFGPGTRLTVL.